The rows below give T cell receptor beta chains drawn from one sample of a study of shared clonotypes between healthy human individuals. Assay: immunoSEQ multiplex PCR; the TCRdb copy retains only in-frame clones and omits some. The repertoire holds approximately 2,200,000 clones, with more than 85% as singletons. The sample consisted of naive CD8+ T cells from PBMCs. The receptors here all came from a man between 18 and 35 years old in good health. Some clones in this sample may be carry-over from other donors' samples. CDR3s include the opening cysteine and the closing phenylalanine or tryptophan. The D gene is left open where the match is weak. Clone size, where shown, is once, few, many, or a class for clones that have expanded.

CDR3: CASSGGTIAQETQYF; DNA: TGTGCCAGCAGCGGGGGGACTATTGCACAAGAGACCCAGTACTTC; size: -; V: TRBV5-4; D: TRBD2; J: TRBJ2-5
CDR3: CASSDLTGYSNQPQHF; DNA: TGTGCCAGCAGTGATCTGACAGGATATAGCAATCAGCCCCAGCATTTT; size: -; V: TRBV6-1; D: -; J: TRBJ1-5
CDR3: CAWTGADEKLFF; DNA: TGTGCCTGGACAGGGGCGGATGAAAAACTGTTTTTT; size: -; V: TRBV30; D: -; J: TRBJ1-4
CDR3: CASSQGIGNNEQFF; DNA: TGCGCCAGCAGCCAAGGGATAGGTAACAATGAGCAGTTCTTC; size: -; V: TRBV4-3; D: -; J: TRBJ2-1
CDR3: CASSFPGANVLTF; DNA: TGTGCCAGCAGCTTCCCTGGGGCCAACGTCCTGACTTTC; size: -; V: TRBV7-9; D: -; J: TRBJ2-6
CDR3: CASSVGSGAIPYGYTF; DNA: TGTGCCAGCAGCGTAGGAAGTGGGGCAATTCCCTATGGCTACACCTTC; size: -; V: TRBV9; D: -; J: TRBJ1-2
CDR3: CASSLALETLYNEQFF; DNA: TGCGCCAGCAGCTTGGCCCTGGAAACCTTATACAATGAGCAGTTCTTC; size: -; V: TRBV5-1; D: -; J: TRBJ2-1
CDR3: CASSPGVSSYNEQFF; DNA: TGTGCCAGCAGCCCAGGGGTGAGCTCCTACAATGAGCAGTTCTTC; size: -; V: TRBV7-9; D: -; J: TRBJ2-1
CDR3: CASRSNHYEQYF; DNA: TGTGCCAGCAGATCCAACCACTACGAGCAGTACTTC; size: -; V: TRBV7-9; D: -; J: TRBJ2-7
CDR3: CASSVGGGRAYTDTQYF; DNA: TGTGCCAGCAGCGTAGGGGGCGGGAGAGCATACACAGATACGCAGTATTTT; size: -; V: TRBV9; D: TRBD2; J: TRBJ2-3
CDR3: CASSSLAGAGATNEKLFF; DNA: TGTGCCAGCAGCTCACTGGCAGGGGCCGGGGCAACTAATGAAAAACTGTTTTTT; size: -; V: TRBV7-9; D: -; J: TRBJ1-4
CDR3: CASSRLVSGELFF; DNA: TGTGCCAGCAGCCGACTAGTATCCGGGGAGCTGTTTTTT; size: -; V: TRBV6-4; D: -; J: TRBJ2-2
CDR3: CASSYVAGGQEQFF; DNA: TGTGCCAGCAGTTACGTTGCGGGAGGGCAGGAGCAGTTCTTC; size: -; V: TRBV6-5; D: TRBD2; J: TRBJ2-1
CDR3: CASSSGTGITEAFF; DNA: TGTGCCAGCAGTTCCGGGACAGGGATCACTGAAGCTTTCTTT; size: -; V: TRBV7-8; D: TRBD1; J: TRBJ1-1
CDR3: CASSPGIYNEQFF; DNA: TGTGCCAGCAGTCCCGGGATCTACAATGAGCAGTTCTTC; size: few; V: TRBV27; D: -; J: TRBJ2-1
CDR3: CASSDQRGAYNEQFF; DNA: TGTGCCAGCAGTGATCAGCGGGGCGCCTACAATGAGCAGTTCTTC; size: -; V: TRBV28; D: TRBD2; J: TRBJ2-1
CDR3: CASSISVNTEAFF; DNA: TGTGCCAGTAGTATATCGGTGAACACTGAAGCTTTCTTT; size: -; V: TRBV19; D: -; J: TRBJ1-1
CDR3: CASSFQVPGRLDVEQYF; DNA: TGTGCCAGCAGTTTCCAGGTTCCAGGCCGTCTCGACGTCGAGCAGTACTTC; size: -; V: TRBV27; D: -; J: TRBJ2-7
CDR3: CASSLATGMEETQYF; DNA: TGTGCCAGCAGCTTAGCGACAGGGATGGAGGAGACCCAGTACTTC; size: -; V: TRBV7-9; D: TRBD1; J: TRBJ2-5
CDR3: CASSVGAGANYGYTF; DNA: TGTGCCAGCAGCGTAGGGGCAGGCGCAAACTATGGCTACACCTTC; size: -; V: TRBV9; D: -; J: TRBJ1-2
CDR3: CASSGDRLAGKETQYF; DNA: TGTGCCAGCAGTGGAGACCGACTAGCGGGAAAAGAGACCCAGTACTTC; size: -; V: TRBV25-1; D: TRBD2; J: TRBJ2-5
CDR3: CASSLTGTSRTDTQYF; DNA: TGTGCCAGCAGCTTAACAGGGACTAGTAGAACAGATACGCAGTATTTT; size: -; V: TRBV7-8; D: TRBD2; J: TRBJ2-3
CDR3: CASSEFLSGANVLTF; DNA: TGTGCCAGCAGTGAATTTCTCTCTGGGGCCAACGTCCTGACTTTC; size: -; V: TRBV27; D: -; J: TRBJ2-6
CDR3: CASSLFAENEQFF; DNA: TGTGCCAGCAGTTTATTTGCGGAAAATGAGCAGTTCTTC; size: -; V: TRBV27; D: -; J: TRBJ2-1
CDR3: CASSLWGEVDEQYF; DNA: TGCGCCAGCAGCCTCTGGGGGGAGGTTGACGAGCAGTACTTC; size: -; V: TRBV5-1; D: -; J: TRBJ2-7
CDR3: CASSSGQHGEQFF; DNA: TGTGCCAGCAGTTCAGGACAGCACGGGGAGCAGTTCTTC; size: -; V: TRBV28; D: -; J: TRBJ2-1
CDR3: CATSEASGRDEQFF; DNA: TGTGCCACCAGTGAAGCTAGCGGGAGGGATGAGCAGTTCTTC; size: -; V: TRBV15; D: TRBD2; J: TRBJ2-1
CDR3: CASSPHAGEDTQYF; DNA: TGTGCCAGTAGTCCCCATGCCGGCGAGGATACGCAGTATTTT; size: few; V: TRBV19; D: -; J: TRBJ2-3
CDR3: CASSLGGSYNEQFF; DNA: TGTGCCAGCAGCTTAGGCGGGAGCTACAATGAGCAGTTCTTC; size: -; V: TRBV7-2; D: TRBD2; J: TRBJ2-1
CDR3: CASSFTYSGTEQFF; DNA: TGTGCCAGCAGCTTTACATATAGCGGAACTGAGCAGTTCTTC; size: -; V: TRBV14; D: -; J: TRBJ2-1
CDR3: CASSRPPGTNTEAFF; DNA: TGTGCCAGCAGCCGCCCTCCCGGAACGAACACTGAAGCTTTCTTT; size: few; V: TRBV7-9; D: -; J: TRBJ1-1
CDR3: CASRNRGRVYEQYF; DNA: TGTGCCAGCAGAAATCGGGGGCGCGTATACGAGCAGTACTTC; size: -; V: TRBV28; D: -; J: TRBJ2-7
CDR3: CASSVAGLAGGPNNEQFF; DNA: TGTGCCAGCAGCGTAGCTGGACTAGCGGGAGGGCCCAACAATGAGCAGTTCTTC; size: -; V: TRBV9; D: TRBD2; J: TRBJ2-1
CDR3: CASALGNYGYTF; DNA: TGTGCCAGCGCACTAGGGAACTATGGCTACACCTTC; size: -; V: TRBV19; D: -; J: TRBJ1-2
CDR3: CASLPGVADSYEQYF; DNA: TGCGCCAGCCTACCCGGGGTAGCGGACTCCTACGAGCAGTACTTC; size: -; V: TRBV10-2; D: -; J: TRBJ2-7
CDR3: CASRNEGVYNEQFF; DNA: TGTGCCAGCAGAAATGAGGGGGTTTACAATGAGCAGTTCTTC; size: -; V: TRBV27; D: -; J: TRBJ2-1
CDR3: CASSTPGGELFF; DNA: TGTGCCAGTAGTACCCCGGGCGGGGAGCTGTTTTTT; size: -; V: TRBV19; D: -; J: TRBJ2-2
CDR3: CASSLGPRIATNTGELFF; DNA: TGTGCCAGCAGCTTAGGACCTCGTATAGCGACAAACACCGGGGAGCTGTTTTTT; size: -; V: TRBV7-9; D: -; J: TRBJ2-2
CDR3: CASSPTIAAAGDGYTF; DNA: TGCGCCAGCAGCCCTACGATCGCCGCGGCAGGGGACGGCTACACCTTC; size: -; V: TRBV4-1; D: -; J: TRBJ1-2
CDR3: CSVGDIDTGELFF; DNA: TGCAGCGTTGGGGACATCGACACCGGGGAGCTGTTTTTT; size: once; V: TRBV29-1; D: -; J: TRBJ2-2
CDR3: CSVAITLTEAFF; DNA: TGCAGCGTAGCCATAACCCTCACTGAAGCTTTCTTT; size: -; V: TRBV29-1; D: -; J: TRBJ1-1
CDR3: CASSYAEGDAPYEQYF; DNA: TGTGCCAGCAGTTACGCCGAAGGGGACGCACCTTACGAGCAGTACTTC; size: once; V: TRBV6-5; D: -; J: TRBJ2-7
CDR3: CASSQERRYNEQFF; DNA: TGTGCCAGTTCCCAGGAGCGCCGGTACAATGAGCAGTTCTTC; size: once; V: TRBV27; D: -; J: TRBJ2-1
CDR3: CASSLEVGGYEQYF; DNA: TGTGCCAGCAGCTTAGAGGTAGGAGGCTACGAGCAGTACTTC; size: -; V: TRBV7-6; D: -; J: TRBJ2-7
CDR3: CASSSILAEEQFF; DNA: TGTGCCAGCAGCTCCATACTAGCGGAGGAGCAGTTCTTC; size: -; V: TRBV9; D: TRBD2; J: TRBJ2-1
CDR3: CASSPLAGGVFHEQYF; DNA: TGTGCCAGCAGTCCCCTAGCGGGAGGGGTGTTCCACGAGCAGTACTTC; size: -; V: TRBV6-6; D: TRBD2; J: TRBJ2-7
CDR3: CASSSTGPPDYEQYF; DNA: TGTGCCAGCAGCAGTACAGGGCCGCCGGACTACGAGCAGTACTTC; size: -; V: TRBV21-1; D: -; J: TRBJ2-7
CDR3: CASSLAYGGYEQYF; DNA: TGTGCCAGCAGCTTAGCATACGGAGGTTACGAGCAGTACTTC; size: -; V: TRBV11-2; D: -; J: TRBJ2-7
CDR3: CASSGGISSSYNEQFF; DNA: TGTGCCAGCAGTGGGGGGATTTCGAGCTCCTACAATGAGCAGTTCTTC; size: -; V: TRBV2; D: -; J: TRBJ2-1
CDR3: CASSTGTGVYYGYTF; DNA: TGTGCCAGCAGCACCGGGACAGGGGTTTACTATGGCTACACCTTC; size: -; V: TRBV5-6; D: TRBD1; J: TRBJ1-2